This T cell receptor (beta chain) emerged from a study of PD-1 blockade in classical Hodgkin lymphoma. The germline V gene encodes CDR1 SGHTA and CDR2 FQGTGA. The V segment lost 2 bases and the J segment 4 bases; nucleotides outside the gene matches: 6. The CDR3 has 15 amino acids. Sequencing was performed with immunoSEQ multiplex PCR; in TCRdb, only in-frame clones are kept and a portion is missing. Of about 34,000 clones detected, around nine tenths appear once; the ten largest clones hold about 0.22%. Noted time point: newly diagnosed, previously untreated cHL patient sample. Researchers report purifying CD4+ T cells from thawed PBMCs by magnetic negative selection.

Material for sequencing was CD4+ T cells from blood. The TCR originated in a human donor with classical Hodgkin lymphoma. The chain employs TRBV7-3 and TRBJ2-3, with 7 bases fitting TRBD2. The CDR3 region is CASSLAGVTSDTQYF. The CDR3 region has the DNA TGTGCCAGCAGCTTAGCGGGGGTAACGTCAGATACGCAGTATTTT.